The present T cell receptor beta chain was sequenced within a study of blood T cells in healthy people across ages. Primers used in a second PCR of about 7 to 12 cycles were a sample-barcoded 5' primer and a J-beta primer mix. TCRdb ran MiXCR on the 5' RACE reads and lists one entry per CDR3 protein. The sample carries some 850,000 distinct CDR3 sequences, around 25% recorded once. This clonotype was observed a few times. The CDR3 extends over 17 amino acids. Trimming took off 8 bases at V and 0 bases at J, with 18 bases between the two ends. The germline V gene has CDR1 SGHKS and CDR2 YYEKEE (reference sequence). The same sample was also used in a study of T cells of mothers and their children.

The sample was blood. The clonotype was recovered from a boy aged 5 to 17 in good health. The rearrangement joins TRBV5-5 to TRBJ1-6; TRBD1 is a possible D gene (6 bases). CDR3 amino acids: CARILAGASSYNSPLHF. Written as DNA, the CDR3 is TGTGCCAGGATATTGGCAGGGGCCAGCTCCTATAATTCACCCCTCCACTTT.